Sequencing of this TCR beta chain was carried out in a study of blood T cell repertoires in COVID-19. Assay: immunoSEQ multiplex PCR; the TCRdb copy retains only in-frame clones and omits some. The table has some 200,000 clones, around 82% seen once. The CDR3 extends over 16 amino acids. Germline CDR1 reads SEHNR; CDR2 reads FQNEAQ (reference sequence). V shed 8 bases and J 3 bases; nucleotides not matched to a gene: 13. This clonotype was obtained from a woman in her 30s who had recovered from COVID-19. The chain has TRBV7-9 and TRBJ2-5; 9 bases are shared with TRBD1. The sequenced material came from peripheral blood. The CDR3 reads CASPGQGLPTEETQYF. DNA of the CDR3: TGTGCCAGCCCGGGACAGGGCCTTCCTACGGAAGAGACCCAGTACTTC.